This T cell receptor (beta chain) was identified in a study of technical replicates of blood from a few donors. The germline V and J ends were trimmed by 7 bases and 5 bases, with 16 bases remaining between them. Germline V CDR1 and CDR2: MDHEN, SYDVKM. This CDR3 is built from 14 residues. The repertoire was sequenced with immunoSEQ multiplex PCR; TCRdb's copy has only in-frame clones and lacks some. This table holds some 90,000 clones, around 95% found once. This receptor was obtained from a human donor in good health. The rearrangement links TRBV28 to TRBJ2-3; maybe TRBD1 (6 bases). Material: T cells isolated from PBMCs. Written as DNA, the CDR3 is TGTGCCAGCATCACCGGCCAAGGGGGAGATACGCAGTATTTT. Translated, it gives CASITGQGGDTQYF.